Shown below are 23 T cell receptor beta chains from a single sample sequenced in a study of lymphopenia after photon versus proton radiotherapy. Profiled with immunoSEQ multiplex PCR; TCRdb holds only in-frame clones, not every one. The sample shows under 75,000 clones, around 93% of them seen only once. The sample in question was peripheral blood, obtained from a patient treated with photon-based radiotherapy. These receptors were obtained from a woman aged 35 to 49 with cholangiocarcinoma.

This clone was detected only once. The chain couples TRBV5-1 to TRBJ2-7, with 10 bases fitting TRBD1. With V trimmed by 2 bases and J by 2 bases, 10 bases remained unmatched. Germline assignment: CDR1 SGHRS and CDR2 YFSETQ. The CDR3 consists of 17 residues. CDR3 sequence: CASSFSTGGSFPYEQYF. For the CDR3, the DNA is TGCGCCAGCAGCTTCTCGACAGGGGGCAGCTTCCCCTACGAGCAGTACTTC.

The genes are TRBV7-2 and TRBJ1-1; no clear D gene. CDR1 is SGHTA, CDR2 FQGNSA, per germline. The V and J ends lost 2 bases and 2 bases respectively, with 12 bases between them. The CDR3 totals 15 residues. Here the CDR3 DNA reads TGTGCCAGCAGCTTAAGTGGGCGGACCAACACTGAAGCTTTCTTT. It specifies CASSLSGRTNTEAFF.

This chain's CDR3 is CASSHPDRRNTEAFF. CDR3 DNA sequence: TGTGCCAGCAGCCACCCGGACAGGAGGAACACTGAAGCTTTCTTT. The chain links TRBV14 to TRBJ1-1, with TRBD1 identical over 7 bases. CDR1 and CDR2 from the germline V gene are SGHDN and FVKESK. With V trimmed by 3 bases and J by 1 base, 5 bases remained unmatched. This CDR3 spans 15 amino acids.

The chain carries TRBV6-6 and TRBJ2-5; 11 positions match TRBD2. The junction had 2 bases not matched to a gene; V was cut back by 9 bases and J by 2 bases. The CDR3 contains 13 residues. Germline CDR1 and CDR2: MNHNY and SVGAGI (reference sequence). In nucleotides, the CDR3 is TGTGCCAGTGGGACTAGCGGTCAAGAGACCCAGTACTTC. Its translation is CASGTSGQETQYF.

This chain connects TRBV28 to TRBJ1-5, with D unresolved. The V end was cut by 6 bases, the J end by 4 bases, with 10 bases between. Germline loops: CDR1 MDHEN, CDR2 SYDVKM. The CDR3 sequence is 13 residues long. CDR3 sequence reads: CASSGPSNQPQHF. The CDR3 DNA follows: TGTGCCAGCAGCGGTCCATCGAATCAGCCCCAGCATTTT.

The chain combines TRBV7-9 with TRBJ1-2; no clear D. The germline V and J ends were trimmed by 0 bases and 8 bases, with 10 bases remaining between them. The CDR3 has 13 residues. CDR1 and CDR2 from the germline V gene are SEHNR and FQNEAQ (reference sequence). The CDR3 DNA reads TGTGCCAGCAGCTTAGCCCCAGTGGGAGGCTACACCTTC. Protein product: CASSLAPVGGYTF.

The V gene is TRBV19, the J gene TRBJ2-1, with 10 bases fitting TRBD2. Germline V gene data show CDR1 as LNHDA and CDR2 as SQIVND (reference sequence). The trim removed 6 bases at V and 6 bases at J, leaving 8 bases unmatched. CDR3 length equals 15 residues. The CDR3 is CASSALAGDGNEQFF. The CDR3 DNA sequence: TGTGCCAGTAGCGCGCTAGCGGGGGATGGCAATGAGCAGTTCTTC. Using reference TRBV19 and TRBJ2-1 for the parts outside the CDR3, the full variable domain is DGGITQSPKYLFRKEGQNVTLSCEQNLNHDAMYWYRQDPGQGLRLIYYSQIVNDFQKGDIAEGYSVSREKKESFPLTVTSAQKNPTAFYLCASSALAGDGNEQFFGPGTRLTVL.

The chain recombines TRBV5-8 with TRBJ2-7; possibly TRBD1 for D (6 bases). The germline V gene has CDR1 SGHTS and CDR2 YDEGEE. This CDR3 spans 14 amino acids. Trimming left V 2 bases short and J 4 bases short, with 13 bases between. CDR3 sequence (DNA): TGTGCCAGCAGCTTCGCCGGGACACCTTACGAGCAGTACTTC. As protein: CASSFAGTPYEQYF.

This chain connects TRBV30 to TRBJ2-3; TRBD1 agrees at 8 bases. V lost 2 bases to trimming and J lost 6 bases; unmatched junction nucleotides: 7. This CDR3 contains 14 residues. Germline CDR1 GTSNPN, CDR2 SVGIG (reference sequence). The CDR3 reads CAWSRKGQVDTQYF. CDR3 sequence (DNA): TGTGCCTGGAGTCGGAAGGGACAGGTGGATACGCAGTATTTT.

The chain joins TRBV30 to TRBJ2-7, with 7 bases fitting TRBD2. There are 14 residues in the CDR3. V was clipped by 2 bases and J by 2 bases; unmatched bases: 6. Germline V gene lookup returns CDR1 GTSNPN and CDR2 SVGIG (reference sequence). CDR3 sequence: CAWSPGLVTYEQYF. Here the CDR3 DNA reads TGTGCCTGGAGTCCCGGACTAGTAACCTACGAGCAGTACTTC.

This clone has only one observation. The CDR3 reads CSVLRLASTDTQYF. CDR3 in DNA: TGCAGCGTGTTACGTCTGGCTAGCACAGATACGCAGTATTTT. V is TRBV29-1 and J is TRBJ2-3, with D uncertain. The CDR3 length is 14 residues. Germline V lookup: CDR1 SQVTM, CDR2 ANQGSEA. Trimming removed 6 bases at V and 0 bases at J, with 13 bases between.

This chain joins TRBV27 and TRBJ1-6, with D maybe TRBD1 (5 bases). CDR1 is MNHEY and CDR2 is SMNVEV in the germline V gene (reference sequence). CDR3 size: 19 residues. V shed 0 bases and J shed 0 bases, with 15 bases lying between them. The CDR3 loop reads CASSLSFRQGSSYNSPLHF. The DNA of the CDR3 is TGTGCCAGCAGTTTATCATTTCGGCAGGGTAGCTCCTATAATTCACCCCTCCACTTT.

This chain joins TRBV29-1 and TRBJ2-3; 9 bases are shared with TRBD2. The V gene end was trimmed by 6 bases and the J gene end by 5 bases; junction bases not matched to a gene: 18. This CDR3 contains 17 residues. From germline, CDR1 is SQVTM and CDR2 ANQGSEA. The CDR3 nucleotides are TGCAGCGTGGGTCCGGGGCTTCTAGCGGGGCCCCGAGATACGCAGTATTTT. Translating it yields CSVGPGLLAGPRDTQYF.

The chain is built from TRBV2 and TRBJ2-6; tentatively, D is TRBD1 or TRBD2 (5 bases each). The V gene's germline CDR1 is SNHLY and CDR2 FYNNEI. The length of the CDR3 is 15 residues. V shed 6 bases and J shed 0 bases, with 9 bases lying between them. The CDR3 DNA reads as TGTGCCAGCAGCGAGGGGTTCTCTGGGGCCAACGTCCTGACTTTC. This codes for CASSEGFSGANVLTF.

CDR3 nucleotide sequence: TGCGCCAGCAGCTTGGAGGGGGAGGTATACTATGGCTACACCTTC. It is translated as CASSLEGEVYYGYTF. The chain couples TRBV5-1 to TRBJ1-2; possibly TRBD1 for D (6 bases). The length of the CDR3 is 15 residues. Germline V gene data show CDR1 as SGHRS and CDR2 as YFSETQ. Trimming shortened V by 0 bases and J by 3 bases, and 12 bases separated the two germline ends. Variable domain in full (rest from reference TRBV5-1 and TRBJ1-2): KAGVTQTPRYLIKTRGQQVTLSCSPISGHRSVSWYQQTPGQGLQFLFEYFSETQRNKGNFPGRFSGRQFSNSRSEMNVSTLELGDSALYLCASSLEGEVYYGYTFGSGTRLTVV.

The V call is TRBV5-6, the J call TRBJ2-5; tentative D call: TRBD2 (5 bases). V was cut by 0 bases and J by 2 bases, with 8 bases left in between. The CDR3 loop spans 14 amino acids. Germline V lookup: CDR1 SGHDT, CDR2 YYEEEE. The CDR3 DNA reads TGTGCCAGCAGCTTGGTGCCGGGACAAGAGACCCAGTACTTC. It specifies CASSLVPGQETQYF.

This chain uses TRBV9 with TRBJ1-2, with D unclear. The ends were cut back, 0 bases at V and 2 bases at J, with 11 bases in the middle. Per the germline V gene, CDR1 is SGDLS and CDR2 is YYNGEE. This CDR3 spans 15 amino acids. DNA for the CDR3: TGTGCCAGCAGCGTAGTCGGTTCAAGCAACTATGGCTACACCTTC. Its protein product is CASSVVGSSNYGYTF.

V gene TRBV10-1 combines with J gene TRBJ2-7; no clear D gene. V lost 2 bases and J lost 5, with 16 bases in between. The germline V gene has CDR1 WNHNN and CDR2 SYGVQD (reference sequence). The CDR3 has 15 residues. The CDR3 DNA follows: TGCGCCAGCAGTGAGAGCCGGATAGGGCCCCACGAGCAGTACTTC. Protein product: CASSESRIGPHEQYF.

The V and J genes are TRBV11-2 and TRBJ1-2; 7 nucleotides agree with TRBD1. With V trimmed by 3 bases and J by 6 bases, 1 base remained unmatched. Germline V CDR1 and CDR2: SGHAT, FQNNGV. There are 12 residues in the CDR3. DNA of the CDR3: TGTGCCAGCAGCTTCGGGACAGATGGCTACACCTTC. Translation: CASSFGTDGYTF. The full variable domain, with the rest looked up from reference TRBV11-2 and TRBJ1-2, is EAGVAQSPRYKIIEKRQSVAFWCNPISGHATLYWYQQILGQGPKLLIQFQNNGVVDDSQLPKDRFSAERLKGVDSTLKIQPAKLEDSAVYLCASSFGTDGYTFGSGTRLTVV.

This chain links TRBV7-6 with TRBJ2-5, with 7 nucleotides matching TRBD1. This CDR3 has 14 amino acids. After removal of 1 base from V and 7 bases from J, the junction contained 6 bases not matched to a gene. Germline lookup yields CDR1 SGHVS and CDR2 FNYEAQ. Here the CDR3 reads CASSLDPTGSTQYF. The CDR3 DNA follows: TGTGCCAGCAGCTTAGATCCGACAGGGTCGACCCAGTACTTC. Using reference TRBV7-6 and TRBJ2-5 for the parts outside the CDR3, the full variable domain is GAGVSQSPRYKVTKRGQDVALRCDPISGHVSLYWYRQALGQGPEFLTYFNYEAQQDKSGLPNDRFSAERPEGSISTLTIQRTEQRDSAMYRCASSLDPTGSTQYFGPGTRLLVL.

This sequence joins TRBV6-1 and TRBJ2-1; 15 bases are shared with TRBD2. CDR1 is MNHNS, CDR2 SASEGT, per germline. V lost 4 bases, J lost 0 bases, and 10 bases stayed unmatched. This CDR3 has 20 residues. The CDR3 bases are TGTGCCAGCAGTGGTATGGGACTAGCGGGGGGCATGAGCTCCTACAATGAGCAGTTCTTC. It codes for CASSGMGLAGGMSSYNEQFF.

The chain joins TRBV19 to TRBJ2-2; 7 bases agree with TRBD1. Unmatched junction bases numbered 10, after V lost 6 bases and J lost 6 bases. This CDR3 contains 15 residues. Germline assignment: CDR1 LNHDA and CDR2 SQIVND (reference sequence). Here the CDR3 reads CASRRGQSGAGELFF. DNA for the CDR3: TGTGCCAGTAGAAGGGGACAGTCAGGCGCCGGGGAGCTGTTTTTT.

The chain combines TRBV29-1 with TRBJ1-2; 10 nucleotides align to TRBD1. This CDR3 is built from 13 residues. The junction had 3 bases not matched to a gene; V was cut back by 4 bases and J by 4 bases. Per germline, CDR1 SQVTM and CDR2 ANQGSEA. This chain's CDR3 is CSVGTGGTYGYTF. The CDR3 DNA follows: TGCAGCGTTGGGACAGGGGGAACCTATGGCTACACCTTC. Variable domain in full (rest from reference TRBV29-1 and TRBJ1-2): SAVISQKPSRDICQRGTSLTIQCQVDSQVTMMFWYRQQPGQSLTLIATANQGSEATYESGFVIDKFPISRPNLTFSTLTVSNMSPEDSSIYLCSVGTGGTYGYTFGSGTRLTVV.